The rows below give T cell receptor beta chains drawn from one sample of a study of cytotoxic CD8 clonotypes in ibrutinib-treated CLL. Method: immunoSEQ multiplex PCR; TCRdb's copy keeps in-frame clones and lacks some. The data show approximately 190,000 clones, with 70% seen just once and approximately 6.3% held by the top ten. This specimen consisted of PBMCs, obtained after 12 months of ibrutinib treatment. These receptors all come from a human donor with chronic lymphocytic leukemia. Each CDR3 is given with its conserved first and last residue. A D gene is named only where the DNA matches it firmly. The size of a clone is reported for some rows only, either as once, few or many, or as a class for expanded clones.

J | size | V | D | DNA | CDR3
TRBJ1-2 | . | TRBV11-2 | . | TGTGCCAGCAGCACCGTCTCGGGGCACCTTGGCTACACCTTC | CASSTVSGHLGYTF
TRBJ2-6 | . | TRBV4-2 | . | TGTGCCAGCAGCCACAGAATGAGCTCTGGGGCCAACGTCCTGACTTTC | CASSHRMSSGANVLTF
TRBJ2-3 | . | TRBV2 | . | TGTGCCAGCAGTGAACGATGGGGGGCTGGCACAGATACGCAGTATTTT | CASSERWGAGTDTQYF
TRBJ2-7 | few | TRBV6-5 | . | TGTGCCAGCAGTTATTGGGGAGGTTCCGAGCAGTACTTC | CASSYWGGSEQYF
TRBJ2-7 | few | TRBV27 | . | TGTGCCAGCAGTTTACGGGGGGCAGGAACCTACGAGCAGTACTTC | CASSLRGAGTYEQYF
TRBJ1-3 | . | TRBV29-1 | . | TGCAGCGTTGAGGTCGAAAGAAACACCATATATTTT | CSVEVERNTIYF
TRBJ2-2 | few | TRBV6-5 | . | TGTGCCAGCAGTTACGAGGGGAGAGGCACCGGGGAGCTGTTTTTT | CASSYEGRGTGELFF
TRBJ1-5 | . | TRBV4-1 | TRBD1 | TGCGCCAGCAGCCAGTTCGGGACAGGGGGCGTAAGAAGCAATCAGCCCCAGCATTTT | CASSQFGTGGVRSNQPQHF
TRBJ2-1 | . | TRBV6-5 | . | TGTGCCAGCAGTTACCGTCAGGGGAAATACAATGAGCAGTTCTTC | CASSYRQGKYNEQFF
TRBJ1-3 | . | TRBV5-1 | . | TGCGCCAGCAGGACAGGCTCTGGAAACACCATATATTTT | CASRTGSGNTIYF
TRBJ1-3 | . | TRBV30 | . | TGTGCCTGGAGTCTCCCGGGCTCTGGAAACACCATATATTTT | CAWSLPGSGNTIYF